A single sample gave rise to the 26 T cell receptor beta chains below, sequenced in a study of blood T cell repertoires in COVID-19. Profiling relied on immunoSEQ multiplex PCR, and the TCRdb table lists in-frame clones only, not all of them. The sample carries around 77,000 clones, more than 90% recorded once. The sample comprised peripheral blood. All receptors come from a woman aged 80 or over with active or convalescent COVID-19.

This clone appeared once. The rearrangement uses TRBV2 and TRBJ2-1; TRBD2 agrees at 10 bases. Trimming cost V 6 bases and J 2 bases; bases outside gene matches: 19. Germline V gene sequence: CDR1 SNHLY, CDR2 FYNNEI. CDR3 length: 20 residues. The CDR3 nucleotides are TGTGCCAGCAGACCCGGACAGGCAGCTAGCGGGGGAGGAACCTACAATGAGCAGTTCTTC. This encodes CASRPGQAASGGGTYNEQFF.

The chain links TRBV29-1 to TRBJ1-1; possible D gene TRBD1, 5 bases. The V gene lost 6 bases and the J gene lost 0 bases, with 11 bases spanning the gap. The CDR3 length is 13 residues. Per the germline V gene, CDR1 is SQVTM and CDR2 is ANQGSEA. CDR3 in amino acids: CSVGGRLNTEAFF. In DNA form, the CDR3 reads TGCAGCGTGGGGGGACGGTTGAACACTGAAGCTTTCTTT.

The V call is TRBV18, the J call TRBJ2-3; 13 bases match TRBD2. V lost 4 bases to trimming and J lost 2 bases; unmatched junction nucleotides: 3. Germline CDR1 is KGHSH and CDR2 is LQKENI. The CDR3 has 16 amino acids. Here the CDR3 reads CASSLTSGGITDTQYF. CDR3 DNA sequence: TGTGCCAGCTCACTGACTAGCGGGGGGATCACAGATACGCAGTATTTT.

This sequence joins TRBV6-5 and TRBJ2-2, with 9 bases fitting TRBD2. The CDR3 consists of 15 residues. The V segment lost 8 bases and the J segment 5 bases; nucleotides outside the gene matches: 9. Per the germline V gene, CDR1 is MNHEY and CDR2 is SVGAGI. In DNA, the CDR3 is TGTGCCAGCGGGTTCGGACTAGCGATGACCGGGGAGCTGTTTTTT. It yields the protein CASGFGLAMTGELFF.

This clone was seen more than once but under ten times. The chain employs TRBV7-9 and TRBJ1-2; TRBD1 matches 9 bases. V trimming: 5 bases; J trimming: 6 bases; junction bases outside the gene matches: 4. CDR1 and CDR2 (germline): SEHNR, FQNEAQ (reference sequence). CDR3 length: 13 amino acids. Written as DNA, the CDR3 is TGTGCCAGCAGCAAACAGGGGGCCGATGGCTACACCTTC. This sequence encodes CASSKQGADGYTF.

The chain links TRBV10-3 to TRBJ2-7, with 10 bases fitting TRBD1. CDR3 length: 14 residues. After removal of 3 bases from V and 4 bases from J, the junction contained 3 bases not matched to a gene. Germline CDR1 ENHRY, CDR2 SYGVKD. CDR3 in amino acids: CAISDGQGGYEQYF. As DNA, the CDR3 is TGTGCCATCAGTGACGGACAGGGGGGTTACGAGCAGTACTTC.

This clone was detected once. The chain links TRBV6-5 to TRBJ1-1; D gene unclear. This CDR3 has 13 residues. V dropped 6 bases and J dropped 2 bases, with 10 bases sitting between them. CDR1 and CDR2 from the germline V gene are MNHEY and SVGAGI. CDR3 region: CASRTLTNTEAFF. The CDR3 nucleotides read TGTGCCAGCAGGACTCTAACCAACACTGAAGCTTTCTTT.

The chain links TRBV7-9 to TRBJ1-1; D might be TRBD1 (5 bases). The CDR3 sequence is 16 residues long. Germline V CDR1 and CDR2: SEHNR, FQNEAQ (reference sequence). Between the trimmed V and J ends, which lost 11 bases and 0 bases, there was a span of 22 bases. CDR3 nucleotide sequence: TGTGCCGTAGAAGCCCCCACGACAGATATGAACACTGAAGCTTTCTTT. Translation gives CAVEAPTTDMNTEAFF.

The chain joins TRBV27 to TRBJ2-7; 7 bases match TRBD1. With 6 bases clipped from V and 2 bases from J, the junction kept 7 bases outside the gene matches. The CDR3 contains 14 residues. Germline CDR1 reads MNHEY; CDR2 reads SMNVEV (reference sequence). CDR3 loop: CASSKTGITYEQYF. DNA for the CDR3: TGTGCCAGCAGCAAGACAGGGATAACCTACGAGCAGTACTTC.

The chain couples TRBV7-3 to TRBJ2-7, with 8 bases fitting TRBD1. J was trimmed by 2 bases and V by 3 bases; bases with no gene match: 6. Germline values: CDR1 SGHTA, CDR2 FQGTGA. The CDR3 is 15 amino acids. The CDR3 DNA reads TGTGCCAGCAGCTTCGCCGGGACAGGCCCCTACGAGCAGTACTTC. Encoded protein: CASSFAGTGPYEQYF.

In this sample, this clone turned up a few times. J is TRBJ1-2 and V is TRBV12-3 or TRBV12-4; D unresolved. CDR3 length equals 13 residues. The V end lost 3 bases, the J end lost 3 bases, and 8 bases lay between the germline ends. The CDR3 coding sequence is TGTGCCAGCAGTTTTAGCGGCTACTATGGCTACACCTTC. Amino acids: CASSFSGYYGYTF.

In this sample, this clone turned up once. V usage is TRBV6-2 or TRBV6-3 and J usage is TRBJ1-2, with 8 nucleotides matching TRBD1. J lost 2 bases, V lost 4 bases, and 6 bases had no gene match. CDR1 and CDR2 (germline): MNHEY, SVGEGT. The CDR3 is made up of 15 amino acids. CDR3 DNA: TGTGCCAGCAGTTCCCCGGGACAGGCGAACTATGGCTACACCTTC. It translates to CASSSPGQANYGYTF.

The rearrangement joins TRBV6-1 to TRBJ1-5, with D unclear. The CDR3 sequence is 15 residues long. V gave up 0 bases and J gave up 4 bases, with 10 bases separating them. The germline V gene has CDR1 MNHNS and CDR2 SASEGT. In DNA, the CDR3 is TGTGCCAGCAGTGAAGCGGCCGGGAAGAATCAGCCCCAGCATTTT. This codes for CASSEAAGKNQPQHF.

As regards this clone: One end of the junction does not line up with germline, which may come from a read error. V and J are TRBV2 and TRBJ1-2; 7 nucleotides align to TRBD1. Germline CDR1 SNHLY, CDR2 FYNNEI. The CDR3 has 12 residues. The CDR3 loop reads CASSGDSPRGGF. The CDR3 nucleotides read TGTGCCAGCAGTGGGGACAGTCCACGGGGGGGCTTC.

The chain combines TRBV27 with TRBJ1-6; D ambiguous. Germline assignment: CDR1 MNHEY and CDR2 SMNVEV (reference sequence). Trimming took off 3 bases at V and 13 bases at J, with 10 bases between the two ends. The CDR3 consists of 12 residues. DNA for the CDR3: TGTGCCAGCAGTTTCCCTTCCCTGCCCCTCCACTTT. Translation: CASSFPSLPLHF.

The chain links TRBV30 to TRBJ1-1; possibly TRBD1 for D (6 bases). Per germline, CDR1 GTSNPN and CDR2 SVGIG (reference sequence). Trimming cost V 0 bases and J 4 bases, with 15 bases left between them. This CDR3 comprises 15 residues. In nucleotides, the CDR3 is TGTGCCTGGAGTGTACTTAGGACAGTTCGCACTGAAGCTTTCTTT. Its protein product is CAWSVLRTVRTEAFF.

CDR3 DNA sequence: TGTGCCAGCAGGCTTCCAGGGGCGTATGGCTACACCTTC. It yields the protein CASRLPGAYGYTF. This chain uses TRBV12-3 or TRBV12-4 with TRBJ1-2; possibly TRBD1 for D (6 bases). The CDR3 contains 13 residues. V lost 6 bases and J lost 5, with 13 bases in between.

This chain links TRBV7-2 with TRBJ1-6; 10 positions agree with TRBD1. CDR3 size: 15 residues. The V and J ends lost 5 bases and 9 bases, in that order; junction bases with no gene match: 7. CDR1 is SGHTA and CDR2 is FQGNSA in the germline V gene. CDR3 bases: TGTGCCAGCAGCCCGGAGGGACAGGGGATTTCACCCCTCCACTTT. Amino acid sequence: CASSPEGQGISPLHF.

The V call is TRBV5-3, the J call TRBJ2-7; D ambiguous. TRBV5-3 is designated an ORF whose function remains uncertain. V lost 2 bases to trimming and J lost 6 bases, with 6 bases between them. There are 11 residues in the CDR3. In nucleotides, the CDR3 is TGTGCCAGAAGCTTCCTCAGCGAGCAGTACTTC. It specifies CARSFLSEQYF.

V and J are TRBV24-1 and TRBJ2-1; 8 bases are a match to TRBD1. The V gene's germline CDR1 is KGHDR and CDR2 SFDVKD. After removal of 4 bases from V and 7 bases from J, the junction contained 11 bases not matched to a gene. The CDR3 has 16 residues. CDR3 residues: CATSDLGQAHRNEQFF. For the CDR3, the DNA is TGTGCCACCAGTGACCTGGGACAGGCCCATCGGAATGAGCAGTTCTTC.

The chain carries TRBV7-8 and TRBJ2-1; 11 bases map to TRBD2. Germline V CDR1 and CDR2: SGHVS, FQNEAQ. The CDR3 contains 16 residues. The ends lost 4 bases at V and 9 bases at J; junction bases unmatched: 11. CDR3 residues: CASSSLAGGRLSEQFF. CDR3 sequence (DNA): TGTGCCAGCAGCTCCCTAGCGGGGGGCCGGCTTAGTGAGCAGTTCTTC.

The chain has TRBV11-3 and TRBJ2-2; possibly TRBD1 for D (6 bases). The CDR3 has 15 residues. V was pared by 5 bases and J by 2 bases, with 12 bases between. Germline V gene lookup returns CDR1 SGHNT and CDR2 YENEEA. DNA of the CDR3: TGTGCCAGCAGCCGTGGACAGACTAACACCGGGGAGCTGTTTTTT. Translated: CASSRGQTNTGELFF.

This chain uses TRBV6-4 with TRBJ2-1; 10 nucleotides align to TRBD2. The length of the CDR3 is 16 residues. Germline assignment: CDR1 MRHNA and CDR2 SNTAGT. J gave up 8 bases and V 0 bases, and 7 bases lay outside the gene matches. The CDR3 here is CASSDSSSGGGDEQFF. DNA of the CDR3: TGTGCCAGCAGTGACTCTTCCAGCGGGGGGGGCGATGAGCAGTTCTTC.

The chain couples TRBV5-1 to TRBJ1-2, with a tentative D call TRBD1 (6 bases). The CDR3 loop spans 17 amino acids. The V gene lost 0 bases and the J gene lost 4 bases, with 19 bases spanning the gap. CDR1 and CDR2 from the germline V gene are SGHRS and YFSETQ. The CDR3 is CASSLDLAGGAGYGYTF. DNA of the CDR3: TGCGCCAGCAGCTTGGACCTAGCGGGGGGCGCGGGCTATGGCTACACCTTC.

This chain links TRBV3-1 (or the pseudogene TRBV3-2) with TRBJ2-3; 10 bases align to TRBD2. CDR3 length: 15 residues. Germline V CDR1 and CDR2: LGHDT, YNNKEL (reference sequence). Trimming removed 2 bases from V and 4 bases from J; junction bases left unmatched: 3. The CDR3 DNA reads TGTGCCAGCAGCCAATCCAGCGGGGGGGCAGATACGCAGTATTTT. Translation gives CASSQSSGGADTQYF.

This chain links TRBV7-3 with TRBJ2-2, with a weak D call TRBD1 (6 bases). This CDR3 has 16 residues. The V end was cut by 5 bases, the J end by 1 base, with 14 bases between. CDR1 is SGHTA, CDR2 FQGTGA, per germline. CDR3 DNA: TGTGCCAGCAGCCCAAGACTGACAGGGAACACCGGGGAGCTGTTTTTT. As protein: CASSPRLTGNTGELFF.